The sequence of this T cell receptor beta chain was determined in a study of chemoradiotherapy in HPV16-positive cancers. Over chemoradiotherapy, repertoires were sampled more than once. The CDR3 spans 14 residues. V gave up 4 bases and J gave up 8 bases; unmatched junction bases: 5. Germline V gene sequence: CDR1 SEHNR, CDR2 FQNEAQ (reference sequence). Note on this clone: The antigen is not known.

TCRdb's table, derived via immunoSEQ multiplex PCR, lists solely in-frame clones and lacks some. The profile shows roughly 39,000 clones, roughly three quarters of them singletons. Whole-study findings and limits: HPV-specific T cells were functionally defined from only two HPV16-positive patients.

The rearrangement uses TRBV7-9 and TRBJ1-4; 9 positions agree with TRBD1. The receptor was isolated from a human donor with HPV-associated anogenital cancer. The sample was blood, taken from a patient who underwent chemoradiotherapy. The CDR3 region has the DNA TGTGCCAGCAGCTCCCGGACAGGGGACGAAAAACTGTTTTTT. Translated: CASSSRTGDEKLFF.